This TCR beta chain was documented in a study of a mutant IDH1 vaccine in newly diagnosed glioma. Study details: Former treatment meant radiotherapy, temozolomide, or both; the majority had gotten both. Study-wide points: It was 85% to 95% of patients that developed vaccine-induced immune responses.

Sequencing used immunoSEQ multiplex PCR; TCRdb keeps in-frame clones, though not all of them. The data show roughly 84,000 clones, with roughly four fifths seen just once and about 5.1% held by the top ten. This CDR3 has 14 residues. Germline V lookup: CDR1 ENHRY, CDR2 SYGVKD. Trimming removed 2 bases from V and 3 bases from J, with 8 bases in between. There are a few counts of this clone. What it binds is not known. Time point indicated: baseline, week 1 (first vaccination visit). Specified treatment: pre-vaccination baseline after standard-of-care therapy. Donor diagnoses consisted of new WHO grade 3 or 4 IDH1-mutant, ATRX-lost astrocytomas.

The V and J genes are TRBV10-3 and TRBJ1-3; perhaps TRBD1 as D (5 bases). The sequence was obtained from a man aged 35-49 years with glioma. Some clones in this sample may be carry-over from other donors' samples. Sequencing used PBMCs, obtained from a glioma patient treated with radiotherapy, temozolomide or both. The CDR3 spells CAISEGTGGNTIYF. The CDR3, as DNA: TGTGCCATCAGTGAGGGGACGGGTGGAAACACCATATATTTT.